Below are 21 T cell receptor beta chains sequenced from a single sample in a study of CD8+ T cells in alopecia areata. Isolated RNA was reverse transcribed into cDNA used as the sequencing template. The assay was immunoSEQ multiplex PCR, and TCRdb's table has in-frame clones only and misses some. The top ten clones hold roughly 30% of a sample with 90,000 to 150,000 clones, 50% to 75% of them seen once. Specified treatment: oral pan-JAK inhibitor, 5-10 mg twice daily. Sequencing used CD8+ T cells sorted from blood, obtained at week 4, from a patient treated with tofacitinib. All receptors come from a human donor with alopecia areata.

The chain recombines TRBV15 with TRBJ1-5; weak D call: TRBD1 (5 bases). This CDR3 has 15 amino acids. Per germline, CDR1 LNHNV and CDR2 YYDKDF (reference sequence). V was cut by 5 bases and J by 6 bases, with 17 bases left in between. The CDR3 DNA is TGTGCCACCAGCTCCGAGCGGGACTTTACTCAGCCCCAGCATTTT. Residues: CATSSERDFTQPQHF. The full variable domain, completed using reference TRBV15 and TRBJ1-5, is DAMVIQNPRYQVTQFGKPVTLSCSQTLNHNVMYWYQQKSSQAPKLLFHYYDKDFNNEADTPDNFQSRRPNTSFCFLDIRSPGLGDTAMYLCATSSERDFTQPQHFGDGTRLSIL.

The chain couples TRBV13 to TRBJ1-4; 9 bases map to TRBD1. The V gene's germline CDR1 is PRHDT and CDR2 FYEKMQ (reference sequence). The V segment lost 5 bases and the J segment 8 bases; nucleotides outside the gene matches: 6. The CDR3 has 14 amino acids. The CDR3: CASSLRQGDEKLFF. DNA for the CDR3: TGTGCCAGCAGCCTACGACAGGGGGACGAAAAACTGTTTTTT.

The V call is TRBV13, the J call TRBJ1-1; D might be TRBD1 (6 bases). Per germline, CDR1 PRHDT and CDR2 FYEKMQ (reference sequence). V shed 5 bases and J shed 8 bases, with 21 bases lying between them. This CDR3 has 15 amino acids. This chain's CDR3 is CASSPEVGGATEAFF. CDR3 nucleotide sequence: TGTGCCAGCAGCCCAGAGGTTGGGGGGGCTACAGAAGCTTTCTTT.

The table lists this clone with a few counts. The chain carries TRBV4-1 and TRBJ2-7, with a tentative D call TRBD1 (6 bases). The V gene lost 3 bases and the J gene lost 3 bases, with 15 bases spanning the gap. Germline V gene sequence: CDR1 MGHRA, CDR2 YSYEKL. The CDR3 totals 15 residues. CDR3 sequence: CASSQAPDSFYEQYF. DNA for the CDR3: TGCGCCAGCAGCCAGGCCCCGGACAGTTTCTACGAGCAGTACTTC.

The chain's CDR3 is CASDLDGGTDTQYF. The CDR3 DNA reads as TGTGCCAGCGATCTGGATGGTGGCACAGATACGCAGTATTTT. This rearrangement joins TRBV25-1 to TRBJ2-3, with D unresolved. This CDR3 comprises 14 residues. V lost 8 bases and J lost 1, with 13 bases in between. Germline V gene data show CDR1 as MGHDK and CDR2 as SYGVNS.

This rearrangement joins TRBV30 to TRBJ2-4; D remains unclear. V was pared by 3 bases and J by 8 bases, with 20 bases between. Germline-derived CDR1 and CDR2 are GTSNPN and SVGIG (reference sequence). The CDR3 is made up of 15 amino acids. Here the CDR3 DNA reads TGTGCCTGGAGAGCCAGTAGGGATCCCCGAGACATTCAGTACTTC. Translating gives CAWRASRDPRDIQYF.

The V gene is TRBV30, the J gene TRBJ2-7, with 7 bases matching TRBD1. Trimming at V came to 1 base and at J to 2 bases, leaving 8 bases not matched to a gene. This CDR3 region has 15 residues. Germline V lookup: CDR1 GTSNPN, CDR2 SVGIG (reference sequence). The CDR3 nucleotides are TGTGCCTGGAGTGAGAAACAGGGGATGGCCTACGAGCAGTACTTC. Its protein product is CAWSEKQGMAYEQYF.

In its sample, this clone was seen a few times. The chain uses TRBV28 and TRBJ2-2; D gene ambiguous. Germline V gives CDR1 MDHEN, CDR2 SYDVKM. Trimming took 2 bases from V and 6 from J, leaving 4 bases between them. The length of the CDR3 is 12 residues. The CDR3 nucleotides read TGTGCCAGCAGTTTAGGTGCCGGGGAGCTGTTTTTT. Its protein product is CASSLGAGELFF.

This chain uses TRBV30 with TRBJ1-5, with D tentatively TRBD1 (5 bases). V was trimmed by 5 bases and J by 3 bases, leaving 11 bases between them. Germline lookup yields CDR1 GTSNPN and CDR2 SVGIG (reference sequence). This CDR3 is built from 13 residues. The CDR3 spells CAWSETVNQPQHF. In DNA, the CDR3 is TGTGCCTGGTCTGAGACAGTCAATCAGCCCCAGCATTTT.

The CDR3 reads CAWCGLNTEAFF. CDR3 DNA sequence: TGTGCCTGGTGTGGTCTGAACACTGAAGCTTTCTTT. This chain links TRBV30 with TRBJ1-1, with unresolved D. Trimming removed 5 bases at V and 0 bases at J, with 7 bases between. Germline values: CDR1 GTSNPN, CDR2 SVGIG (reference sequence). The CDR3 has 12 amino acids.

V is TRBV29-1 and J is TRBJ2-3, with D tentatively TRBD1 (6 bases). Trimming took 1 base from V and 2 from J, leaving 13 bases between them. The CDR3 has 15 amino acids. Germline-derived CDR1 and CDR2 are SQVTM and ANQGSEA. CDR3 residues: CSVEGPGDPTDTQYF. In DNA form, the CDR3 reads TGCAGCGTTGAAGGACCAGGGGATCCCACAGATACGCAGTATTTT.

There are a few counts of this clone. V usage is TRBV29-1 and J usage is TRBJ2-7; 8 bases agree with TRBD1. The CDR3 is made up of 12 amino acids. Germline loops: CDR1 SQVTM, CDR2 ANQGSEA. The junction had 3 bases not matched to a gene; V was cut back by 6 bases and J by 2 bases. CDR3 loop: CSVRQGTYEQYF. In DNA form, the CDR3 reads TGCAGCGTCAGACAGGGGACCTACGAGCAGTACTTC.

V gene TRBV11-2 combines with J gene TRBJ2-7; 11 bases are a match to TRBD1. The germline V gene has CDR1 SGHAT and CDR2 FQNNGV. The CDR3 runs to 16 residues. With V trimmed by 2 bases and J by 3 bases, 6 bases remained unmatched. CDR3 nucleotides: TGTGCCAGCAGCTTACCCGGACAGGGGGCCATCTACGAGCAGTACTTC. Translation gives CASSLPGQGAIYEQYF.

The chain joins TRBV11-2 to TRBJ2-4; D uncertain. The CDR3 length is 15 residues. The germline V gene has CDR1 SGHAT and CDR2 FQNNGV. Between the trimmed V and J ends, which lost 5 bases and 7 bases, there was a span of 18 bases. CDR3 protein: CASSPAPSVSNIQYF. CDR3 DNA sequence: TGTGCCAGCAGCCCGGCCCCCAGTGTTAGTAACATTCAGTACTTC.

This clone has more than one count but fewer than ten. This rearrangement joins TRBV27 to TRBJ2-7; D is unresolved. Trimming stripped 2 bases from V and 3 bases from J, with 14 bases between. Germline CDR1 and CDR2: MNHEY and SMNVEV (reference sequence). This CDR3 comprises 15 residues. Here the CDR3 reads CASSLRNTGRYEQYF. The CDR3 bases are TGTGCCAGCAGTTTAAGAAACACCGGGCGCTACGAGCAGTACTTC.

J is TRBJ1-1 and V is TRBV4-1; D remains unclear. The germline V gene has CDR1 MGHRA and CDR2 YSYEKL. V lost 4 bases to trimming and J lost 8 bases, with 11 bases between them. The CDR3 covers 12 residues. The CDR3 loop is CASSPTGVEAFF. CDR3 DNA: TGCGCCAGCAGCCCGACTGGGGTGGAAGCTTTCTTT.

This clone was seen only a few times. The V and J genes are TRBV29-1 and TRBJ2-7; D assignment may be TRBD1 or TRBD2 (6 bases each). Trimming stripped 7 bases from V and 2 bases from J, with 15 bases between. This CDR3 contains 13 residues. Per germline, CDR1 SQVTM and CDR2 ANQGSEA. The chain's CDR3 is CSASGRGPYEQYF. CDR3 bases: TGCAGCGCTTCCGGACGGGGGCCCTACGAGCAGTACTTC.

The CDR3 DNA is TGCGCCAGCAGCCCGCGTTCCGGGACAGGGGCCAACGTCCTGACTTTC. It encodes CASSPRSGTGANVLTF. This chain joins TRBV4-1 and TRBJ2-6; a weak D match, TRBD1 (6 bases). This CDR3 has 16 amino acids. Germline CDR1 MGHRA, CDR2 YSYEKL. The V end lost 4 bases, the J end lost 4 bases, and 14 bases lay between the germline ends.

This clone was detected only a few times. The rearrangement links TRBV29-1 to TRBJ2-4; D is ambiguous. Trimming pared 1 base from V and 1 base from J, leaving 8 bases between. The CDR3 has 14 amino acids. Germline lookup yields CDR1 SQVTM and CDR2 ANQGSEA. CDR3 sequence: CSVEGWAAKNIQYF. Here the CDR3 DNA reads TGCAGCGTTGAAGGGTGGGCGGCCAAAAACATTCAGTACTTC.

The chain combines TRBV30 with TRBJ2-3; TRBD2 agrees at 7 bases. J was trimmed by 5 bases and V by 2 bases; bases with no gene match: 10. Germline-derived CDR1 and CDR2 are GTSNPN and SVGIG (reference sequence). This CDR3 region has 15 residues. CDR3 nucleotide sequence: TGTGCCTGGAGTAGCGGGGACTTTTCCCAAGATACGCAGTATTTT. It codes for CAWSSGDFSQDTQYF.

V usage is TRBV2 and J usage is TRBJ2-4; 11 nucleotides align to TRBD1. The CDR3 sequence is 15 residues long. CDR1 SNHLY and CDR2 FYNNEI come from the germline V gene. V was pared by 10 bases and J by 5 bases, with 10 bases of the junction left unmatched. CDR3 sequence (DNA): TGTGCCACCACTAAGGGACAGGGGGTCGAAAACATTCAGTACTTC. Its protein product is CATTKGQGVENIQYF.